These T cell receptor beta chains were read from a single sample in a study of control samples from healthy donors and cancer patients. TCRdb keeps only in-frame clones here, not all; method: immunoSEQ multiplex PCR. The sample lists 70,000 to 80,000 clones, under 90% occurring once. Sequencing was performed on PBMCs. Receptor source: a woman aged 50 to 65 with colorectal cancer. Each CDR3 is given with its conserved first and last residue. Each record gives: J gene, clone size, D gene, V gene, CDR3 DNA, CDR3 protein. A D gene is named only where the DNA matches it firmly. A clone size is listed for some rows: how often the clone was seen (once, few, many), or a class if it is expanded.

>TRBJ1-1|.|.|TRBV19
TGTGCCAGTACCCCGAAGGAGGGTTGGAGGACTGAAGCTTTCTTT
CASTPKEGWRTEAFF
>TRBJ2-5|once|.|TRBV27
TGTGCCAGCAGTTTGGGTCGGGGAGAGACCCAGTACTTC
CASSLGRGETQYF
>TRBJ1-1|once|TRBD1|TRBV4-3
TGCGCCAGCAGCCAGGGACAGCCGAACACTGAAGCTTTCTTT
CASSQGQPNTEAFF
>TRBJ2-3|few|TRBD2|TRBV4-3
TGCGCCAGCAGCCAAGGGACTAGCGGGGGGGGCGGCACAGATACGCAGTATTTT
CASSQGTSGGGGTDTQYF
>TRBJ2-3|.|.|TRBV5-1
TGCGCCAGCAGCTTGGCAGGGGTTCGCACAGATACGCAGTATTTT
CASSLAGVRTDTQYF
>TRBJ2-1|.|.|TRBV7-2
TGTGCCAGCAGCTTAGTTGGGCTAGCCACGTTCAATGAGCAGTTCTTC
CASSLVGLATFNEQFF
>TRBJ2-3|.|.|TRBV19
TGTGCCAGTAGCGAGGGGGGGGCAGATACGCAGTATTTT
CASSEGGADTQYF
>TRBJ1-1|.|.|TRBV10-3
TGTGCCATCAGTAAGGACTCGAACACTGAAGCTTTCTTT
CAISKDSNTEAFF
>TRBJ2-5|once|TRBD1|TRBV3-1/TRBV3-2
TGTGCCAGCAGCCGATCCTCGAGGGTGGGGACAGGGAGAGAGACCCAGTACTTC
CASSRSSRVGTGRETQYF
>TRBJ2-1|.|.|TRBV24-1
TGTGCCACCAGTGATTCAGGGCCTAGGGAGAGTGAGCAGTTCTTC
CATSDSGPRESEQFF
>TRBJ1-1|.|.|TRBV2
TGTGCCAGCAGTGCGGACTTGAACACTGAAGCTTTCTTT
CASSADLNTEAFF
>TRBJ2-1|.|TRBD2|TRBV10-1
TGCGCCAGCAGTGAGGCCTCCGGGGGGAGAAATGAGCAGTTCTTC
CASSEASGGRNEQFF
>TRBJ2-1|.|.|TRBV2
TGTGCCAGCAGTGACTCCGGTGAGCAGTTCTTC
CASSDSGEQFF
>TRBJ2-3|.|.|TRBV10-3
TGTGCCATCAGTGAGTCTGGGGGACGCACGCAGTATTTT
CAISESGGRTQYF
>TRBJ1-1|.|.|TRBV19
TGTGCCAGTAAAGTGATGGGCACTGAAGCTTTCTTT
CASKVMGTEAFF
>TRBJ1-3|.|.|TRBV7-9
TGTGCCAGCAGCTCAGGCAGCCCTAACGCTGGAAACACCATATATTTT
CASSSGSPNAGNTIYF
>TRBJ2-1|.|.|TRBV4-3
TGCGCCAGCAGCCAGGGAGCGGGCCGCGGGATAAACAATGAGCAGTTCTTC
CASSQGAGRGINNEQFF